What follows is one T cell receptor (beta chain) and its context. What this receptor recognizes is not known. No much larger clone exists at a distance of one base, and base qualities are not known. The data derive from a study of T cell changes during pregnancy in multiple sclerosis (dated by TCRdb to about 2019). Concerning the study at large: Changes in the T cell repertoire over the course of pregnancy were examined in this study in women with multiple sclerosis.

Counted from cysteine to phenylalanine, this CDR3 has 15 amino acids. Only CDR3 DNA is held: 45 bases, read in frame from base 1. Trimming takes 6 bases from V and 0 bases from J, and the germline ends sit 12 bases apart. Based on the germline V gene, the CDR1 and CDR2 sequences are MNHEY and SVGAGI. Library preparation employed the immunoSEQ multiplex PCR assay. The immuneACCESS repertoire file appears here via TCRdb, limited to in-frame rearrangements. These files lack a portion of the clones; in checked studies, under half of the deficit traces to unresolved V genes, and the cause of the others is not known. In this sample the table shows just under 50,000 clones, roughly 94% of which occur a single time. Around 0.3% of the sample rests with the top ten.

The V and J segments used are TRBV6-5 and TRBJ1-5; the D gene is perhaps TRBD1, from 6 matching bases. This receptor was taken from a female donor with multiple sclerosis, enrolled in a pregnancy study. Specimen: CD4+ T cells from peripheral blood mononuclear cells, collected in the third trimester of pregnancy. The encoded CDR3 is CASRSTGRSNQPQHF. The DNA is TGTGCCAGCAGATCGACAGGACGTAGCAATCAGCCCCAGCATTTT.